The present TCR beta chain was sequenced within a study of T cell responses to AZD1222 COVID-19 vaccine. Study-wide context: Second doses at about 4 or about 12 weeks were pooled.

Profiled with immunoSEQ multiplex PCR; TCRdb holds only in-frame clones, not every one. Of 160,000 or so clones listed, 85% to 95% are singletons. In the case of this clone: Antigen: not known.

Germline values: CDR1 MNHEY, CDR2 SVGAGI. Trimming stripped 2 bases from V and 8 bases from J, with 19 bases between. CDR3 length: 16 residues. Overall study findings and caveats: The sample set comprised mostly white British donors with more females, and clonal diversity was possibly underestimated. Nearly half of spike-specific TCRs reportedly target variant regions that are unmutated in the B.1.351 and B.1.1.7 variants.

The sample was peripheral blood, taken on day 0 of AZD1222 vaccination. The J gene is TRBJ1-3, the V gene TRBV6-5; D remains unclear. The sequence came from an adult in good health. CDR3 amino acids: CASSYRPATMVDTIYF. The CDR3 coding sequence is TGTGCCAGCAGTTACCGTCCGGCGACAATGGTAGACACCATATATTTT.